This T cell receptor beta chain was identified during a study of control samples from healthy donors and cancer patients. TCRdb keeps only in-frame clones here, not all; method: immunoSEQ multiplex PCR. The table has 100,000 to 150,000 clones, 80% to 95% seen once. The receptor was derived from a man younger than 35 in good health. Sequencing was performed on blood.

In DNA, the CDR3 is TGTGCCAGCAGCCCAGGACCGTTCGAGCATGAAGCTTTCTTT. Translation gives CASSPGPFEHEAFF. This sequence joins TRBV3-1 (or the pseudogene TRBV3-2) and TRBJ1-1, with unresolved D. The CDR3 runs to 14 residues. V lost 4 bases and J 7 bases, leaving 16 bases between the germline ends. CDR1 and CDR2 from the germline V gene are LGHDT and YNNKEL (reference sequence).